These T cell receptor beta chains were read from a single sample in a study of identical twins. TCRdb reprocessed the 5' RACE reads with MiXCR, giving one entry per CDR3 protein. This table has 500,000 to 550,000 distinct CDR3 sequences, about 20% appearing once. This sample also appeared in a second study, on yellow fever vaccine responses in identical twins.

The sample taken for sequencing was CD4+ T cells sorted from blood. The source is a young woman in good health. CDR3s include the opening cysteine and the closing phenylalanine or tryptophan. Each record gives: clone size, D gene, J gene, V gene, CDR3 protein, CDR3 DNA. A D gene is named only where the DNA matches it firmly. Size is omitted from some rows. Given values are once, few, many or a class for expanded clones.

few | TRBD1 | TRBJ2-2 | TRBV15 | CATSMGTENTGELFF | TGTGCCACCAGCATGGGGACAGAGAACACCGGGGAGCTGTTTTTT
few | - | TRBJ2-4 | TRBV5-1 | CASSLVEGGVNIQYF | TGCGCCAGCAGCTTGGTGGAGGGGGGCGTAAACATTCAGTACTTC
- | TRBD1 | TRBJ2-1 | TRBV6-5 | CASSLLIRDRAGNEQFF | TGTGCCAGCAGTTTACTAATCCGGGACAGGGCCGGGAATGAGCAGTTCTTC
many | TRBD2 | TRBJ2-1 | TRBV20-1 | CSATSPPKRDYNEQFF | TGCAGTGCTACCTCCCCACCCAAGCGGGACTACAATGAGCAGTTCTTC
- | TRBD1 | TRBJ2-5 | TRBV3-1 | CASSQVRDRGETQYF | TGTGCCAGCAGCCAAGTCCGGGACAGGGGAGAGACCCAGTACTTC
- | - | TRBJ1-2 | TRBV7-3 | CASSLTVGQPSSYTF | TGTGCCAGCAGCTTAACCGTGGGGCAGCCCTCGAGCTACACCTTC
few | - | TRBJ1-1 | TRBV6-5 | CASSYSGLMNTEAFF | TGTGCCAGCAGTTACTCGGGACTCATGAACACTGAAGCTTTCTTT
- | TRBD1 | TRBJ1-2 | TRBV6-1 | CASTFTQGQNYGYTF | TGTGCCAGCACCTTTACACAGGGGCAGAACTATGGCTACACCTTC
- | TRBD2 | TRBJ2-1 | TRBV27 | CASSSAGGTYNEQFF | TGTGCCAGCAGTTCGGCGGGGGGAACCTACAATGAGCAGTTCTTC
once | - | TRBJ1-5 | TRBV12-3/TRBV12-4 | CASSYHTLQPQHF | TGTGCCAGCAGTTACCATACGTTGCAGCCCCAGCATTTT
- | - | TRBJ2-2 | TRBV7-3 | CASSWGAGELFF | TGTGCCAGCAGCTGGGGGGCCGGGGAGCTGTTTTTT
- | - | TRBJ2-2 | TRBV15 | CATSRSPGQSGTGELFF | TGTGCCACCAGCAGATCCCCCGGACAGTCGGGCACCGGGGAGCTGTTTTTT
few | TRBD2 | TRBJ2-5 | TRBV5-1 | CASSLVGTSGLRETQYF | TGCGCCAGCAGCTTGGTTGGCACTAGCGGGTTGAGGGAGACCCAGTACTTC
few | - | TRBJ1-2 | TRBV3-1 | CASSQDTADYGYTF | TGTGCCAGCAGCCAAGATACGGCAGACTATGGCTACACCTTC
- | - | TRBJ1-3 | TRBV7-9 | CASSLVPGHSGNTIYF | TGTGCCAGCAGCTTAGTTCCAGGTCACTCTGGAAACACCATATATTTT
- | TRBD2 | TRBJ2-5 | TRBV4-1 | CASSQGLAEETQYF | TGCGCCAGCAGCCAGGGACTAGCGGAGGAGACCCAGTACTTC
- | - | TRBJ1-5 | TRBV29-1 | CSVEWGRNQPQHF | TGCAGCGTTGAATGGGGTCGCAATCAGCCCCAGCATTTT
- | TRBD2 | TRBJ2-1 | TRBV7-2 | CASSLRGLAVYNEQFF | TGTGCCAGCAGCTTACGTGGACTAGCGGTTTACAATGAGCAGTTCTTC
few | - | TRBJ2-5 | TRBV24-1 | CATSDSVGMETQYF | TGTGCCACCAGTGATTCGGTGGGAATGGAGACCCAGTACTTC
few | - | TRBJ2-1 | TRBV3-1 | CASSQEPRQNNEQFF | TGTGCCAGCAGCCAAGAGCCTCGCCAAAACAATGAGCAGTTCTTC
few | TRBD2 | TRBJ2-1 | TRBV5-1 | CASSLVGGRALEQFF | TGCGCCAGCAGCTTGGTCGGCGGGAGGGCCTTAGAGCAGTTCTTC
- | TRBD2 | TRBJ2-1 | TRBV5-1 | CASSFSSGRPVGNEQFF | TGCGCCAGCAGCTTTAGTAGCGGGAGACCGGTTGGCAATGAGCAGTTCTTC
- | - | TRBJ1-1 | TRBV12-3/TRBV12-4 | CASRTGGLTEAFF | TGTGCCAGCAGGACGGGGGGCCTAACTGAAGCTTTCTTT
many | - | TRBJ1-3 | TRBV12-3/TRBV12-4 | CASALGGNTIYF | TGTGCCAGCGCGCTCGGCGGAAACACCATATATTTT
- | TRBD1 | TRBJ2-1 | TRBV12-5 | CARGGGTGSPNEQFF | TGTGCTAGGGGAGGGGGGACAGGGTCCCCGAATGAGCAGTTCTTC
- | - | TRBJ1-1 | TRBV4-1 | CASSQSGQTEAFF | TGCGCCAGCAGCCAATCCGGACAGACAGAAGCTTTCTTT
- | - | TRBJ1-1 | TRBV3-1 | CASSQEYRAAFF | TGTGCCAGCAGCCAAGAATATCGCGCGGCTTTCTTT